This T cell receptor beta chain was documented in a study of Ad26.COV2.S vaccination and SARS-CoV-2 variants. Study-level information: It was the COV1001 Ad26.COV2.S trial arm that included the donor.

This clone came up a few times. Treatment in this sample: some 20 received Ad26.COV2.S at low or high dose, single or two shots; five or six received placebo; per-sample allocation not given. All samples were drawn on day 63, counting from the first vaccine or placebo injection. V lost 5 bases, J lost 4 bases, and 10 bases stayed unmatched. The CDR3 is 15 amino acids. Germline assignment: CDR1 MNHEY and CDR2 SVGAGI. Method: immunoSEQ multiplex PCR; TCRdb's copy keeps in-frame clones and lacks some. The table has a few hundred thousand clones, roughly 84% seen once. The source of this sequence is a person aged 18-60 years who received the Ad26.COV2.S COVID-19 vaccine or a placebo. The material was peripheral blood, obtained in a trial of Ad26.COV2.S vaccine versus placebo. V is TRBV6-5 and J is TRBJ2-7; TRBD1 aligns across 8 bases. CDR3 nucleotide sequence: TGTGCCAGCAGTAGCAGGACAGGGAATATGTACGAGCAGTACTTC. Amino acid sequence: CASSSRTGNMYEQYF.